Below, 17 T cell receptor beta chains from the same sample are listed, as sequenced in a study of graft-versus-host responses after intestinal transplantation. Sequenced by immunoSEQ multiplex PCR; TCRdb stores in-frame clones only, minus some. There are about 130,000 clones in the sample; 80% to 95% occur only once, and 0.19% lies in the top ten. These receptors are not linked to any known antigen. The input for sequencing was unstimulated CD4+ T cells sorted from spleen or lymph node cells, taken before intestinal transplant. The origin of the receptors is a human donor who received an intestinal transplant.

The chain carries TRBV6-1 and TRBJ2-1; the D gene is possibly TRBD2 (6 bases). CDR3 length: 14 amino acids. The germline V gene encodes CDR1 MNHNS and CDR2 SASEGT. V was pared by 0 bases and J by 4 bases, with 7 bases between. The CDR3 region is CASSEAGGYNEQFF. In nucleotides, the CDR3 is TGTGCCAGCAGTGAAGCCGGGGGTTACAATGAGCAGTTCTTC.

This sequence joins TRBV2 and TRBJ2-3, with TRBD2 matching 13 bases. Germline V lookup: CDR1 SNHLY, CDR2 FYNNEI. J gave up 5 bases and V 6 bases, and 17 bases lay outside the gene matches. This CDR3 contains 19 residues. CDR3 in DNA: TGTGCCAGCAGGCCCCTGGGACTAGCGGGAAGTGGAGTCGGAGATACGCAGTATTTT. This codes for CASRPLGLAGSGVGDTQYF.

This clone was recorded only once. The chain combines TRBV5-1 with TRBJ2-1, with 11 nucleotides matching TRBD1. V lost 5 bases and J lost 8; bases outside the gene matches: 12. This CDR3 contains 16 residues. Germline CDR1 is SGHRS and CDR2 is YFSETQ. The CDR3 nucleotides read TGCGCCAGCAGTCTGAAAGGGACAGGGGGTTTTGATGAGCAGTTCTTC. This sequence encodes CASSLKGTGGFDEQFF.

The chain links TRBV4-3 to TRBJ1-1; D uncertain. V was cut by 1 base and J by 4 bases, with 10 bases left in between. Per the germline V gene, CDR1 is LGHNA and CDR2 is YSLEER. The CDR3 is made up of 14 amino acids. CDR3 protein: CASSQVPAGTEAFF. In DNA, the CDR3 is TGCGCCAGCAGCCAAGTTCCTGCTGGCACTGAAGCTTTCTTT.

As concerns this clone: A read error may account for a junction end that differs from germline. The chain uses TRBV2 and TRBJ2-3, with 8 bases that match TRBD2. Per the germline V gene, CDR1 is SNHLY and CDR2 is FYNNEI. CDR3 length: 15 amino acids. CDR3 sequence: CASSLVAGFTDAQYF. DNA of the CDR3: TGTGCCAGCAGTCTTGTAGCGGGATTCACAGATGCGCAGTATTTT.

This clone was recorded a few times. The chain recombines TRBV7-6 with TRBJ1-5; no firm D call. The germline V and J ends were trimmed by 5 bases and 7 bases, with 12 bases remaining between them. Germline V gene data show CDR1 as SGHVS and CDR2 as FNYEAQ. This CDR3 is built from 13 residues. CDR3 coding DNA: TGTGCCAGCAGCCCGACGTCCAGCCAGCCCCAGCATTTT. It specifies CASSPTSSQPQHF.

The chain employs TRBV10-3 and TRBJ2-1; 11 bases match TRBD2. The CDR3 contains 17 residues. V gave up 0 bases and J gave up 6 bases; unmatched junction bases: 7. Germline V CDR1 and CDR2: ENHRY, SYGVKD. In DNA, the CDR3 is TGTGCCATCAGTGAGTCCGCCGGGACTAGCGGCGGCAATGAGCAGTTCTTC. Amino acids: CAISESAGTSGGNEQFF.

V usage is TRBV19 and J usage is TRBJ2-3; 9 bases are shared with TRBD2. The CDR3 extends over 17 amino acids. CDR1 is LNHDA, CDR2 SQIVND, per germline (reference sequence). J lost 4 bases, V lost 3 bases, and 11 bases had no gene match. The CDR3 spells CASSIPIAGDPADTQYF. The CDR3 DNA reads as TGTGCCAGTAGTATCCCCATAGCGGGAGACCCCGCAGATACGCAGTATTTT.

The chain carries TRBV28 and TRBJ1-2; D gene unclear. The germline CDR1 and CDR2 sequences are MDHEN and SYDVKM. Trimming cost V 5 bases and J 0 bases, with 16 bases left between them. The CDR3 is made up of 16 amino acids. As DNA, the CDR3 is TGTGCCAGCAGTCCCAGGTATCAGGTCGCTAACTATGGCTACACCTTC. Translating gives CASSPRYQVANYGYTF.

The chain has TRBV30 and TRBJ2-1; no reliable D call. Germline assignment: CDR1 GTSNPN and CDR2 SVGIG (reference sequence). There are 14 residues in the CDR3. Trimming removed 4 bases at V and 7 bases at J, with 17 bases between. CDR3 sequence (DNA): TGTGCCTGGAAGAAAGACCCGGCCAGTAATGAGCAGTTCTTC. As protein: CAWKKDPASNEQFF.

This CDR3 is CASSPQELGEQFF. The CDR3 DNA follows: TGTGCCAGCTCACCCCAAGAGCTCGGTGAGCAGTTCTTC. The V call is TRBV18, the J call TRBJ2-1; D remains ambiguous. V shed 3 bases and J shed 9 bases, with 12 bases lying between them. CDR1 is KGHSH and CDR2 is LQKENI in the germline V gene. This CDR3 spans 13 amino acids.

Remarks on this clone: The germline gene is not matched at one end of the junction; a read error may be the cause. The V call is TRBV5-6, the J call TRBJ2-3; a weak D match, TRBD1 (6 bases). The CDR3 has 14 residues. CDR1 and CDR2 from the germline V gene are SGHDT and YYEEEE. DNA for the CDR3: TGTGCCAGCAGCCGGACAGTGAGCACGGATACGCAGTATTTT. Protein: CASSRTVSTDTQYF.

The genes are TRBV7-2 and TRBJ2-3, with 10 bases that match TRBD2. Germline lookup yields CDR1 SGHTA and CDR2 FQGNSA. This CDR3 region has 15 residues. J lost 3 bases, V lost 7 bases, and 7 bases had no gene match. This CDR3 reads CASTLSGRATDTQYF. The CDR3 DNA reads TGTGCCAGCACCCTCAGCGGGAGGGCAACAGATACGCAGTATTTT.

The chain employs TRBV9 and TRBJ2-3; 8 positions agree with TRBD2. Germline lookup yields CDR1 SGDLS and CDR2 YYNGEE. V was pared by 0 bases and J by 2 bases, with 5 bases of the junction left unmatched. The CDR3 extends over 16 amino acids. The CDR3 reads CASSVGNSGVTDTQYF. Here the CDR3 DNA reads TGTGCCAGCAGCGTAGGAAATAGCGGGGTCACAGATACGCAGTATTTT.

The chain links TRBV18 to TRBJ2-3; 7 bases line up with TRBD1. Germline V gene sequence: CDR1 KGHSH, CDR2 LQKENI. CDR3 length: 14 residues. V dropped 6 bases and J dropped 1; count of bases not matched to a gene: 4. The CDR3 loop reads CASSRDRGTDTQYF. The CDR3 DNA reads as TGTGCCAGCTCCCGCGACAGGGGCACAGATACGCAGTATTTT.

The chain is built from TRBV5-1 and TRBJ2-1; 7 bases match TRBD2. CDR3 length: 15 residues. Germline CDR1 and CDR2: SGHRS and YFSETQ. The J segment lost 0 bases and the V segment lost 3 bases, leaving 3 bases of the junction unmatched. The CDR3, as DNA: TGCGCCAGCAGCTACGGGACTAACTCCTACAATGAGCAGTTCTTC. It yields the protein CASSYGTNSYNEQFF.

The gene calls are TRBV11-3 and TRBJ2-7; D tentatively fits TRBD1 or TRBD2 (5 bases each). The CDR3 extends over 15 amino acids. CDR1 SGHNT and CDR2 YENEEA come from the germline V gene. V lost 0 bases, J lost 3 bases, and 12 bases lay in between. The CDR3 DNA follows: TGTGCCAGCAGCTTAGACGGGGCCGATTACTACGAGCAGTACTTC. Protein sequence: CASSLDGADYYEQYF.